The 18 T cell receptor beta chains reported below all come from one sample, sequenced in a study of regulatory T cells in long-lasting Graves disease. With iRepertoire HTBI primers and Arm-PCR of CDR3 regions, TCR beta libraries were built. TCRdb reprocessed the multiplex PCR reads with MiXCR, giving one entry per CDR3 protein. The sample carries roughly 500,000 distinct CDR3 sequences, around an eighth recorded once. The time point was: newly diagnosed GD, antithyroid drugs for less than 3 months. The authors made the TCR library using RNA they extracted from PBMCs. This same sample was also part of a study on T cells in Graves' hyperthyroidism and ophthalmopathy.

The material sequenced was peripheral blood mononuclear cells (PBMCs), taken at new diagnosis, from a patient treated with antithyroid drugs. These receptors were taken from a young man with Graves disease.

This clonotype was counted ten times or more. This chain connects TRBV12-3 or TRBV12-4 to TRBJ2-5, with D unclear. Trimming cost V 0 bases and J 4 bases, with 21 bases left between them. The length of the CDR3 is 18 residues. CDR3 in amino acids: CASSLASLATPAGETQYF. The CDR3 nucleotides are TGTGCCAGCAGTTTAGCGTCTTTGGCTACTCCCGCAGGAGAGACCCAGTACTTC.

The table lists this clonotype with many counts. The chain combines TRBV7-9 with TRBJ2-5, with no clear D. In germline, CDR1 is SEHNR, CDR2 FQNEAQ (reference sequence). The CDR3 covers 14 residues. V was trimmed by 1 base and J by 1 base, leaving 7 bases between them. This chain's CDR3 is CASSLVLSQETQYF. The CDR3 DNA reads as TGTGCCAGCAGCTTAGTTCTTTCCCAAGAGACCCAGTACTTC.

The chain joins TRBV5-1 to TRBJ2-6, with 7 nucleotides matching TRBD2. V lost 4 bases, J lost 0 bases, and 7 bases stayed unmatched. Germline V gene lookup returns CDR1 SGHRS and CDR2 YFSETQ. The CDR3 runs 17 residues. The CDR3: CASSLGGVNSGANVLTF. In nucleotides, the CDR3 is TGCGCCAGCAGCCTGGGAGGGGTTAACTCTGGGGCCAACGTCCTGACTTTC. Full variable domain (missing parts from reference TRBV5-1 and TRBJ2-6): KAGVTQTPRYLIKTRGQQVTLSCSPISGHRSVSWYQQTPGQGLQFLFEYFSETQRNKGNFPGRFSGRQFSNSRSEMNVSTLELGDSALYLCASSLGGVNSGANVLTFGAGSRLTVL.

Many counts were recorded for this clonotype. The rearrangement uses TRBV18 and TRBJ2-1, with no clear D. The CDR3 totals 13 residues. Per the germline V gene, CDR1 is KGHSH and CDR2 is LQKENI. Trimming removed 2 bases from V and 2 bases from J, with 4 bases in between. This chain's CDR3 is CASSPDTYNEQFF. The CDR3 DNA sequence: TGTGCCAGCTCACCAGACACCTACAATGAGCAGTTCTTC.

The J gene is TRBJ2-3, the V gene TRBV5-6; 8 bases are a match to TRBD1. After removal of 4 bases from V and 4 bases from J, the junction contained 8 bases not matched to a gene. Germline CDR1 SGHDT, CDR2 YYEEEE. The CDR3 has 15 amino acids. The CDR3, as DNA: TGTGCCAGCAGCCTGGTCAGGGGGCGGTCAGATACGCAGTATTTT. As protein: CASSLVRGRSDTQYF.

This clonotype was observed many times. V and J are TRBV11-2 and TRBJ2-5, with D hard to call. Trimming removed 5 bases from V and 1 base from J, with 11 bases in between. This CDR3 has 14 residues. CDR1 is SGHAT and CDR2 is FQNNGV in the germline V gene. In nucleotides, the CDR3 is TGTGCCAGCAGCCCCAGTTACACCCAAGAGACCCAGTACTTC. Its translation is CASSPSYTQETQYF.

This clonotype has ten or more counts. The V and J genes are TRBV7-9 and TRBJ2-2; D remains unclear. This CDR3 is built from 13 residues. Trimming took 5 bases from V and 1 from J, leaving 5 bases between them. Germline values: CDR1 SEHNR, CDR2 FQNEAQ (reference sequence). Here the CDR3 DNA reads TGTGCCAGCAGCCGACAGAACACCGGGGAGCTGTTTTTT. Residues: CASSRQNTGELFF.

This clonotype was recorded at least ten times. This chain uses TRBV6-2 or TRBV6-3 with TRBJ1-1; perhaps TRBD1 as D (6 bases). Trimming left V 2 bases short and J 6 bases short, with 13 bases between. The germline V gene encodes CDR1 MNHEY and CDR2 SVGEGT. The CDR3 has 14 residues. DNA of the CDR3: TGTGCCAGCAGTTACGCGGCAGGGGAGTCTGAAGCTTTCTTT. It encodes CASSYAAGESEAFF.

The chain uses TRBV2 and TRBJ1-5; the D gene is possibly TRBD1 (5 bases). Germline CDR1 is SNHLY and CDR2 is FYNNEI. V was clipped by 7 bases and J by 6 bases, with 13 bases between them. This CDR3 contains 13 residues. CDR3 amino acids: CASNLGVGQPQHF. CDR3 sequence (DNA): TGTGCCAGCAACTTAGGGGTGGGTCAGCCCCAGCATTTT.

In its sample, this clonotype was seen a few times. The chain is built from TRBV20-1 and TRBJ1-3, with D tentatively TRBD1 (6 bases). The CDR3 runs to 14 residues. Germline V gene data show CDR1 as DFQATT and CDR2 as SNEGSKA (reference sequence). V was pared by 6 bases and J by 1 base, with 13 bases between. The CDR3 DNA sequence: TGCAGTGCCCAACCGACAGGTTCTGGAAACACCATATATTTT. Translation: CSAQPTGSGNTIYF.

In its sample, this clonotype was seen many times. V is TRBV28 and J is TRBJ2-7; 7 positions agree with TRBD2. This CDR3 region has 16 residues. Germline CDR1 and CDR2: MDHEN and SYDVKM. The V segment lost 5 bases and the J segment 4 bases; nucleotides outside the gene matches: 14. CDR3 nucleotide sequence: TGTGCCAGCAGTCAACCTCTAGCGGAAAAAGGGTACGAGCAGTACTTC. Protein product: CASSQPLAEKGYEQYF.

This clonotype was counted only a few times. The rearrangement links TRBV12-5 to TRBJ1-2, with D unclear. The CDR3 extends over 13 amino acids. V was pared by 5 bases and J by 4 bases, with 11 bases between. Germline V gene lookup returns CDR1 LGHNT and CDR2 FRNRAP. The CDR3 nucleotides are TGTGCTAGTGGTGCAGGTACTATCTATGGCTACACCTTC. It encodes CASGAGTIYGYTF.

This clonotype came up many times. The gene calls are TRBV7-2 and TRBJ2-3; 8 nucleotides align to TRBD2. The germline CDR1 and CDR2 sequences are SGHTA and FQGNSA. V gave up 11 bases and J gave up 8 bases; unmatched junction bases: 12. There are 13 residues in the CDR3. The CDR3 protein is CALRGSGGRTQYF. CDR3 coding DNA: TGTGCCTTGCGGGGCAGCGGGGGTCGTACGCAGTATTTT.

The rearrangement uses TRBV20-1 and TRBJ2-7; D might be TRBD1 or TRBD2, each matching 5 bases. The germline V gene has CDR1 DFQATT and CDR2 SNEGSKA (reference sequence). The CDR3 contains 15 residues. Trimming pared 0 bases from V and 5 bases from J, leaving 17 bases between. This chain's CDR3 is CSAREARAGSDEQYF. In nucleotides, the CDR3 is TGCAGTGCTAGAGAGGCCAGGGCAGGGAGCGACGAGCAGTACTTC.

The table lists this clonotype with a few counts. This chain links TRBV6-5 with TRBJ1-4; a weak D match, TRBD1 (6 bases). V dropped 4 bases and J dropped 7 bases, with 13 bases sitting between them. Germline CDR1 reads MNHEY; CDR2 reads SVGAGI. The CDR3 length is 14 residues. CDR3 nucleotide sequence: TGTGCCAGCAGTTGGGGGGGCGAGAGTGAAAAACTGTTTTTT. This gives the protein CASSWGGESEKLFF.

This clonotype was counted many times. V is TRBV28 and J is TRBJ2-1; possibly TRBD1 or TRBD2 for D (5 bases each). V was cut by 3 bases and J by 9 bases, with 18 bases left in between. From germline, CDR1 is MDHEN and CDR2 SYDVKM. The CDR3 contains 15 residues. The CDR3 bases are TGTGCCAGCAGTTTTTTTGGGGGAGATGGGGGTGAGCAGTTCTTC. It yields the protein CASSFFGGDGGEQFF.

This clonotype was seen repeatedly, ten times or more. The V gene is TRBV13, the J gene TRBJ1-5, with no clear D. Trimming cost V 1 base and J 4 bases, with 8 bases left between them. Germline CDR1 and CDR2: PRHDT and FYEKMQ (reference sequence). This CDR3 has 14 amino acids. CDR3 nucleotide sequence: TGTGCCAGCAGCTTAGCTGGACCTAATCAGCCCCAGCATTTT. Its protein is CASSLAGPNQPQHF.

CDR3 in DNA: TGTGCCAGCAGTCCACGCCACCGAGACATGAACACCGGGGAGCTGTTTTTT. Protein: CASSPRHRDMNTGELFF. V usage is TRBV12-3 or TRBV12-4 and J usage is TRBJ2-2; D not certain. Deletions cut 5 bases from V and 1 base from J, with 17 bases between. The CDR3 totals 17 residues.